One sample yielded the 20 T cell receptor beta chains listed below, sequenced in a study of cytomegalovirus exposure and HLA in healthy donors. This PCR relied on a set of 60 Vbeta primers and 13 Jbeta primers. Here immunoSEQ multiplex PCR was the method, and the copy in TCRdb shows in-frame clones only, minus some. The table shows 85,000 to 100,000 clones, with around 86% occurring only once. The sample was PBMCs. Every receptor here comes from a young man in good health and CMV-seropositive.

The chain uses TRBV5-4 and TRBJ2-6; 8 bases line up with TRBD2. CDR3 length equals 18 residues. V was pared by 4 bases and J by 2 bases, with 11 bases of the junction left unmatched. Germline V gene lookup returns CDR1 SGHNT and CDR2 YYREEE (reference sequence). The CDR3 is CASSPGGVFSAGANVLTF. CDR3 coding DNA: TGTGCCAGCAGCCCGGGGGGGGTTTTTTCCGCTGGGGCCAACGTCCTGACTTTC.

The chain combines TRBV4-1 with TRBJ2-7, with 7 bases matching TRBD2. Per germline, CDR1 MGHRA and CDR2 YSYEKL. The trim removed 1 base at V and 7 bases at J, leaving 10 bases unmatched. The CDR3 is 15 residues long. CDR3 nucleotide sequence: TGCGCCAGCAGCCAAGTGGAGGGAGGGGCGTGGGAGCAGTACTTC. It yields the protein CASSQVEGGAWEQYF.

CDR3 coding DNA: TGTGCCATCAGTGCCCCGGACAGGGAGGCTAGCGTGTACAATGAGCAGTTCTTC. This sequence encodes CAISAPDREASVYNEQFF. The chain combines TRBV10-3 with TRBJ2-1; TRBD1 agrees at 8 bases. The V gene's germline CDR1 is ENHRY and CDR2 SYGVKD. This CDR3 has 18 residues. With V trimmed by 4 bases and J by 4 bases, 15 bases remained unmatched.

The chain links TRBV27 to TRBJ1-6; TRBD1 agrees at 9 bases. Trimming removed 6 bases from V and 10 bases from J; junction bases left unmatched: 16. The CDR3 is 17 amino acids. CDR1 is MNHEY, CDR2 SMNVEV, per germline (reference sequence). CDR3 loop: CASSPTLPGTGFSPLHF. DNA of the CDR3: TGTGCCAGCAGCCCTACCCTGCCCGGGACAGGGTTCTCACCCCTCCACTTT.

This sequence joins TRBV28 and TRBJ2-3; a possible D gene is TRBD1 (6 bases). CDR3 size: 16 residues. Per the germline V gene, CDR1 is MDHEN and CDR2 is SYDVKM. The V gene lost 2 bases and the J gene lost 2 bases, with 14 bases spanning the gap. In nucleotides, the CDR3 is TGTGCCAGCAGTTTAGACGAGGGGGACACCACAGATACGCAGTATTTT. It codes for CASSLDEGDTTDTQYF.

The chain combines TRBV18 with TRBJ2-7; 8 bases align to TRBD1. J lost 7 bases, V lost 2 bases, and 13 bases had no gene match. In germline, CDR1 is KGHSH, CDR2 LQKENI. The CDR3 loop spans 16 amino acids. The chain's CDR3 is CASSPSRGTGFEEQYF. DNA for the CDR3: TGTGCCAGCTCACCATCGAGAGGGACAGGATTCGAAGAGCAGTACTTC.

The genes are TRBV27 and TRBJ1-1; 9 bases are a match to TRBD1. The CDR3 has 13 amino acids. The V gene's germline CDR1 is MNHEY and CDR2 SMNVEV (reference sequence). The V segment lost 6 bases and the J segment 2 bases; nucleotides outside the gene matches: 1. The CDR3 spells CASRDRGNTEAFF. DNA for the CDR3: TGTGCCAGCAGGGACAGGGGAAACACTGAAGCTTTCTTT.

The chain's CDR3 is CASSPSQRNSYEQYF. In nucleotides, the CDR3 is TGTGCCAGCTCACCATCCCAGCGGAACTCCTACGAGCAGTACTTC. The chain combines TRBV18 with TRBJ2-7; perhaps TRBD2 as D (5 bases). CDR3 length equals 15 residues. Germline V gene lookup returns CDR1 KGHSH and CDR2 LQKENI. V lost 2 bases and J 0 bases, leaving 11 bases between the germline ends. Combining the CDR3 with reference TRBV18 and TRBJ2-7 gives the whole variable domain NAGVMQNPRHLVRRRGQEARLRCSPMKGHSHVYWYRQLPEEGLKFMVYLQKENIIDESGMPKERFSAEFPKEGPSILRIQQVVRGDSAAYFCASSPSQRNSYEQYFGPGTRLTVT.

J is TRBJ2-2 and V is TRBV11-2; D unresolved. The germline CDR1 and CDR2 sequences are SGHAT and FQNNGV. This CDR3 comprises 14 residues. Trimming shortened V by 7 bases and J by 0 bases, and 9 bases separated the two germline ends. This CDR3 is CASTLPPNTGELFF. CDR3 DNA: TGTGCCAGCACCCTACCCCCGAACACCGGGGAGCTGTTTTTT. The variable domain in full, with the rest retrieved from reference TRBV11-2 and TRBJ2-2, is EAGVAQSPRYKIIEKRQSVAFWCNPISGHATLYWYQQILGQGPKLLIQFQNNGVVDDSQLPKDRFSAERLKGVDSTLKIQPAKLEDSAVYLCASTLPPNTGELFFGEGSRLTVL.

This chain joins TRBV7-8 and TRBJ1-1; D gene unclear. The CDR3 is made up of 14 amino acids. In germline, CDR1 is SGHVS, CDR2 FQNEAQ. Deletions cut 6 bases from V and 0 bases from J, with 11 bases between. The CDR3 loop is CASRPGELNTEAFF. The CDR3, as DNA: TGTGCCAGCAGGCCCGGTGAGCTGAACACTGAAGCTTTCTTT.

As to this clone: Relative to the germline gene, one junction end is altered; a read error may explain this. The chain is built from TRBV29-1 and TRBJ2-7; 8 bases map to TRBD1. The CDR3 covers 12 residues. The germline V gene encodes CDR1 SQVTM and CDR2 ANQGSEA. The CDR3, as DNA: TGCGGCGTGGGGACAGGACCCTACGAGCAGTACTTC. Its protein product is CGVGTGPYEQYF.

The V call is TRBV4-1, the J call TRBJ2-6, with D tentatively TRBD1 (6 bases). The V gene's germline CDR1 is MGHRA and CDR2 YSYEKL. V was clipped by 2 bases and J by 2 bases, with 7 bases between them. This CDR3 comprises 15 residues. The CDR3 nucleotides read TGCGCCAGCAGCCAAACAGGGACTGGGGCCAACGTCCTGACTTTC. Translated, it gives CASSQTGTGANVLTF.

This chain joins TRBV28 and TRBJ2-2, with D perhaps matching TRBD2 (6 bases). CDR1 MDHEN and CDR2 SYDVKM come from the germline V gene. The CDR3 covers 16 residues. Trimming cost V 4 bases and J 3 bases, with 15 bases left between them. The CDR3 spells CASSWEGGPYTGELFF. As DNA, the CDR3 is TGTGCCAGCAGTTGGGAAGGAGGGCCGTACACCGGGGAGCTGTTTTTT.

This rearrangement joins TRBV28 to TRBJ2-7; 7 nucleotides agree with TRBD2. Germline CDR1 MDHEN, CDR2 SYDVKM. V shed 3 bases and J 2 bases; nucleotides not matched to a gene: 7. This CDR3 has 15 residues. In nucleotides, the CDR3 is TGTGCCAGCAGTTTGTATGGGAGGGCCCCCTACGAGCAGTACTTC. Its translation is CASSLYGRAPYEQYF.

The chain links TRBV2 to TRBJ1-2; a weak D match, TRBD1 (5 bases). Germline assignment: CDR1 SNHLY and CDR2 FYNNEI. V shed 10 bases and J shed 4 bases, with 13 bases lying between them. The CDR3 has 12 amino acids. Written as DNA, the CDR3 is TGTGCCAAACCGACAGACGCCTATGGCTACACCTTC. Protein product: CAKPTDAYGYTF.

The rearrangement links TRBV4-2 to TRBJ2-7, with 8 bases fitting TRBD1. After removal of 3 bases from V and 1 base from J, the junction contained 8 bases not matched to a gene. Germline V lookup: CDR1 LGHNA, CDR2 YNFKEQ. The CDR3 covers 16 residues. The CDR3 nucleotides are TGTGCCAGCAGCCACCCGACAGGGGTGCCGTCCTACGAGCAGTACTTC. Its protein is CASSHPTGVPSYEQYF.

This clone was seen just once. V gene TRBV4-1 combines with J gene TRBJ2-3; 7 positions agree with TRBD2. From germline, CDR1 is MGHRA and CDR2 YSYEKL. The CDR3 loop spans 20 amino acids. V was pared by 2 bases and J by 0 bases, with 17 bases of the junction left unmatched. The DNA for the CDR3 is TGCGCCAGCAGCCAAAGGTGGGCGGGAGACCCCTTCGGGAGCACAGATACGCAGTATTTT. This gives the protein CASSQRWAGDPFGSTDTQYF.

The chain has TRBV7-9 and TRBJ2-1; 7 positions match TRBD2. CDR3 length equals 16 residues. V lost 8 bases to trimming and J lost 2 bases; unmatched junction nucleotides: 12. Germline CDR1 and CDR2: SEHNR and FQNEAQ (reference sequence). The DNA for the CDR3 is TGTGCCAGCTGGTTCGCGGGAGCCCGAGCCTACAATGAGCAGTTCTTC. Its translation is CASWFAGARAYNEQFF.

In its sample, this clone was seen a few times. This rearrangement joins TRBV5-1 to TRBJ2-1; TRBD2 agrees at 8 bases. Germline CDR1 reads SGHRS; CDR2 reads YFSETQ. This CDR3 is 14 amino acids long. J lost 5 bases, V lost 1 base, and 2 bases had no gene match. The CDR3 spells CASSLTSGDNEQFF. CDR3 nucleotide sequence: TGCGCCAGCAGCTTGACTAGCGGAGACAATGAGCAGTTCTTC.

V is TRBV7-9 and J is TRBJ2-2, with 7 bases lining up with TRBD2. The CDR3 sequence is 15 residues long. The J segment lost 4 bases and the V segment lost 5 bases, leaving 7 bases of the junction unmatched. From germline, CDR1 is SEHNR and CDR2 FQNEAQ (reference sequence). The CDR3 spells CASSQESGATGELFF. In nucleotides, the CDR3 is TGTGCCAGCAGCCAAGAGAGCGGGGCCACCGGGGAGCTGTTTTTT. The whole variable domain, filled in from reference TRBV7-9 and TRBJ2-2, reads DTGVSQNPRHKITKRGQNVTFRCDPISEHNRLYWYRQTLGQGPEFLTYFQNEAQLEKSRLLSDRFSAERPKGSFSTLEIQRTEQGDSAMYLCASSQESGATGELFFGEGSRLTVL.